This is a list of T cell receptor beta chains from one sample in a study of identical twins. TCRdb re-derived calls from the 5' RACE reads in MiXCR, one entry per CDR3 protein. The sample has hundreds of thousands of distinct CDR3 sequences; 18% are singletons. These data were also reused for a study on T cells expressing NK-cell markers.

The sample comprised PBMCs. These receptors originate from a woman between 18 and 29 years old in good health. The CDR3 runs from the conserved cysteine through the conserved F or W. A D gene is named only where the DNA matches it firmly. Size is omitted from some rows. Given values are once, few, many or a class for expanded clones.

clone_size	d_call	v_call	j_call	cdr3_nt	cdr3_aa
NA	NA	TRBV5-1	TRBJ2-7	TGCGCCAGCAGCTGGGGGGACTGGCCTCCGGTCGAGCAGTACTTC	CASSWGDWPPVEQYF
NA	TRBD1	TRBV5-6	TRBJ2-7	TGTGCCAGCAGAGGGACAGGGGCGGGCGAGCAGTACTTC	CASRGTGAGEQYF
NA	TRBD2	TRBV20-1	TRBJ2-3	TGCAGTGCTAGTAACAGCGGGGGGGCCCTAGATACGCAGTATTTT	CSASNSGGALDTQYF
many	TRBD2	TRBV5-1	TRBJ2-1	TGCGCCAGCAGACGGACTAGCGGGACAGGGGAGCAGTTCTTC	CASRRTSGTGEQFF
many	TRBD2	TRBV12-3/TRBV12-4	TRBJ2-3	TGTGCCAGCAGTTTAGAGGGGCTAGCGGTCGGAGATACGCAGTATTTT	CASSLEGLAVGDTQYF
NA	NA	TRBV12-3/TRBV12-4	TRBJ1-1	TGTGCCAGCAGTGGGACACGGGACACTGAAGCTTTCTTT	CASSGTRDTEAFF
NA	NA	TRBV7-2	TRBJ2-7	TGTGCCGGGAGCGGGTCTAGCTACGAGCAGTACTTC	CAGSGSSYEQYF
once	TRBD2	TRBV5-1	TRBJ2-3	TGCGCCAGCAGCTTGGGCCTAGCGGGGGGCAGTGGGCAGTATTTT	CASSLGLAGGSGQYF
NA	NA	TRBV7-8	TRBJ2-7	TGTGCCAGCAGCTCTTCTTGGGGGCGTCGATACGAGCAGTACTTC	CASSSSWGRRYEQYF
few	NA	TRBV6-5	TRBJ2-5	TGTGCCAGCAGTTCTCGAGGGATAGAGACCCAGTACTTC	CASSSRGIETQYF
NA	TRBD2	TRBV30	TRBJ2-7	TGTGCCTGCCGTCCGACTAGCGGGAAACTATCAGCGTACGAGCAGTACTTC	CACRPTSGKLSAYEQYF
NA	NA	TRBV12-3/TRBV12-4	TRBJ2-6	TGTGCCAGCAGTTTTCATGGGGCCAACGTCCTGACTTTC	CASSFHGANVLTF
NA	NA	TRBV7-2	TRBJ2-7	TGTGCCAGCAGCGCGCATCATGGGGGGTTCTACGAGCAGTACTTC	CASSAHHGGFYEQYF
NA	NA	TRBV29-1	TRBJ1-4	TGCAGCGTTGGAAGGGGATCAGGTGAAAAACTGTTTTTT	CSVGRGSGEKLFF
NA	NA	TRBV21-1	TRBJ2-5	TGTGCCAGAATTTATTTCAGGGGGCGCGAGACCCAGTACTTC	CARIYFRGRETQYF
once	NA	TRBV5-6	TRBJ2-3	TGTGCCAGCAGCTTCGGGCTCGGGAAGCAGTATTTT	CASSFGLGKQYF
few	NA	TRBV20-1	TRBJ1-6	TGCAGTGCTAGAGATCAAGGGTATAATTCACCCCTCCACTTT	CSARDQGYNSPLHF
few	NA	TRBV20-1	TRBJ2-7	TGCAGTGCTAGAGATGATTCCGACGAGCAGTACTTC	CSARDDSDEQYF
NA	TRBD2	TRBV5-1	TRBJ2-7	TGCGCCAGCAGCTTGAGGACTAGCGCTGCTAAAACCTACGAGCAGTACTTC	CASSLRTSAAKTYEQYF
few	TRBD1	TRBV5-6	TRBJ2-7	TGTGCCAGCAGCTCCGACAGGGGAAGCGAGCAGTACTTC	CASSSDRGSEQYF
NA	NA	TRBV4-2	TRBJ1-2	TGTGCCAGCAGCTCCGCGGGCGCGGGGAACTATGGCTACACCTTC	CASSSAGAGNYGYTF
few	NA	TRBV30	TRBJ2-7	TGTGCCTGGAACTGGGGCTCCTACGAGCAGTACTTC	CAWNWGSYEQYF
few	TRBD2	TRBV24-1	TRBJ2-3	TGTGCCACCAGTGTGGGGGGGGTCTCAGATACGCAGTATTTT	CATSVGGVSDTQYF
NA	TRBD2	TRBV4-3	TRBJ2-7	TGCGCCAGCAGCCAAGTCAGCGGGAAAGGCTCCTACGAGCAGTACTTC	CASSQVSGKGSYEQYF
few	NA	TRBV12-3/TRBV12-4	TRBJ2-6	TGTGCCAGCAGCTCCTCCTCTGGGGCCAACGTCCTGACTTTC	CASSSSSGANVLTF
NA	NA	TRBV12-3/TRBV12-4	TRBJ2-2	TGTGCCAGCAGTGCTCCATGGGGCGGGGAGCTGTTTTTT	CASSAPWGGELFF
NA	TRBD2	TRBV18	TRBJ2-1	TGTGCCAGCTCACCTGTGGGCGGGAGCAATTATGAGCAGTTCTTC	CASSPVGGSNYEQFF
few	NA	TRBV7-9	TRBJ2-1	TGTGCAATTCCCCGAGGGATCTCCTACAATGAGCAGTTCTTC	CAIPRGISYNEQFF
NA	TRBD2	TRBV12-3/TRBV12-4	TRBJ2-3	TGTGCCAGCAGTGTAGCGGGAGCAAGCACAGATACGCAGTATTTT	CASSVAGASTDTQYF
NA	NA	TRBV4-3	TRBJ1-6	TGCGCCAGCAGCCCGAGGGTCCTAGGGAATTCACCCCTCCACTTT	CASSPRVLGNSPLHF
NA	TRBD1	TRBV12-3/TRBV12-4	TRBJ1-5	TGTGCCAGCAGAGGGGGCAGGGGGCATACTCAGCCCCAGCATTTT	CASRGGRGHTQPQHF
NA	TRBD1	TRBV4-3	TRBJ1-5	TGCGCCAGCAGCCAAGATCACAGGGGAAGGGATCAGCCCCAGCATTTT	CASSQDHRGRDQPQHF
NA	NA	TRBV12-5	TRBJ2-6	TGTGCTAGTGGTTTGACGACGGTTAAGGCTGGGGCCAACGTCCTGACTTTC	CASGLTTVKAGANVLTF
NA	NA	TRBV20-1	TRBJ1-4	TGCAGTGCTAGAGAAACGGAGAGCGTGTCGAGGAAACTGTTTTTT	CSARETESVSRKLFF
NA	TRBD2	TRBV2	TRBJ2-1	TGTGCCAGCAGTGAAAGCGGGGGCTTCAGGGATGAGCAGTTCTTC	CASSESGGFRDEQFF
NA	TRBD2	TRBV10-3	TRBJ2-5	TGTGCCATCAGTGAGACTAGCGGGAGGGAGACCCAGTACTTC	CAISETSGRETQYF
few	NA	TRBV5-5	TRBJ2-7	TGTGCCAGCAGCAGGGCATATCTTGACGAGCAGTACTTC	CASSRAYLDEQYF
few	NA	TRBV20-1	TRBJ2-5	TGCAGTGCTAGAGACGGCGGCGGCCGGACCCAGTACTTC	CSARDGGGRTQYF
once	NA	TRBV11-2	TRBJ2-5	TGTGCCAGCAGCTTAGCGAGTCTCCAAGAGACCCAGTACTTC	CASSLASLQETQYF
few	NA	TRBV12-3/TRBV12-4	TRBJ1-2	TGTGCCAGCAGTTTAGAGTCTGGTGCGTGGGGGCAGCGCAATGGCTACACCTTC	CASSLESGAWGQRNGYTF
few	NA	TRBV29-1	TRBJ1-2	TGCAGCGTCGCCACCTTGCGGGGAGCTAACTATGGCTACACCTTC	CSVATLRGANYGYTF
NA	NA	TRBV3-1	TRBJ2-5	TGTGCCAGCAGCCAAGTCGCGGGATCTCAAGAGACCCAGTACTTC	CASSQVAGSQETQYF
few	TRBD1	TRBV20-1	TRBJ1-4	TGCAGTGCTAGAACAGGGGGGAATGAAAAACTGTTTTTT	CSARTGGNEKLFF
NA	NA	TRBV20-1	TRBJ2-5	TGCAGTGCTAGCCGCAGTCGAGAGACCCAGTACTTC	CSASRSRETQYF
NA	TRBD2	TRBV11-2	TRBJ2-7	TGTGCCAGCAGCTTAATTTCGGGGGGCGAGCAGTACTTC	CASSLISGGEQYF
few	NA	TRBV7-2	TRBJ1-2	TGTGCCAGCAGCTGGGACGGGTATTACGGCTACACCTTC	CASSWDGYYGYTF
NA	NA	TRBV5-6	TRBJ2-3	TGTGCCAGCAGCCGGAAGGCCGGGGATACGCAGTATTTT	CASSRKAGDTQYF
few	NA	TRBV6-2/TRBV6-3	TRBJ2-3	TGTGCCAGCAGTTACTATCCGGCTACAGATACGCAGTATTTT	CASSYYPATDTQYF